The clone carrying this TCR beta chain came up once. The sample is drawn from a study of blood T cell repertoires in COVID-19. Study information: Acute and convalescent COVID-19 samples came from the United States, Italy and Spain. Sources were T cells, B-cell-depleted T cells, or PBMCs; the material itself was cDNA or gDNA.

This CDR3 has 19 residues. CDR1 SGHAT and CDR2 FQNNGV come from the germline V gene. V was clipped by 1 base and J by 0 bases; unmatched bases: 7. Per the original methods: Estimation of nucleated cell counts was performed using reference gene primer amplification. Produced via immunoSEQ multiplex PCR; TCRdb's table is partial and in-frame only. V and J calls plus clone size are reproduced from that table; the DNA served to infer D and trimming. The repertoire includes about 200,000 clones, 80% to 90% of them detected once, and over 2% sits in the top ten. The receptor was isolated from a man aged 30 to 45 who had recovered from COVID-19. The sample was peripheral blood. J is TRBJ2-3 and V is TRBV11-2; 13 bases line up with TRBD2. This CDR3 reads CASSLGTSGGRRSTDTQYF. In DNA form, the CDR3 reads TGTGCCAGCAGCTTAGGGACTAGCGGGGGCAGAAGAAGCACAGATACGCAGTATTTT.